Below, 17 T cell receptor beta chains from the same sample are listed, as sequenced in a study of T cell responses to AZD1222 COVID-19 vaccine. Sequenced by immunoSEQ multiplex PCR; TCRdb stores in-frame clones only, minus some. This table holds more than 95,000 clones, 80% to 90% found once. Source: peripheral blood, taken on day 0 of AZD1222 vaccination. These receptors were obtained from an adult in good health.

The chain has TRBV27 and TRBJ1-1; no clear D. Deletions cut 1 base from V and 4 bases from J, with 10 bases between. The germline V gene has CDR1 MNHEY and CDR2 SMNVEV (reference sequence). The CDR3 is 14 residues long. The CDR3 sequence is CASSLWGQATEAFF. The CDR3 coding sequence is TGTGCCAGCAGTTTATGGGGTCAAGCCACTGAAGCTTTCTTT.

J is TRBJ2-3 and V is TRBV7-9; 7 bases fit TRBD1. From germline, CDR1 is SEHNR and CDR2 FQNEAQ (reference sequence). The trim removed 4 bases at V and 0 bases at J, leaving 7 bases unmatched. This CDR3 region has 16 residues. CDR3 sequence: CASSSQTGISTDTQYF. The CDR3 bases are TGTGCCAGCAGCTCCCAGACAGGGATTAGCACAGATACGCAGTATTTT.

The chain's CDR3 is CASSRRQDATNEKLFF. Written as DNA, the CDR3 is TGTGCCAGTAGTAGAAGACAAGATGCAACTAATGAAAAACTGTTTTTT. This sequence joins TRBV19 and TRBJ1-4; no clear D. Trimming cost V 4 bases and J 0 bases, with 12 bases left between them. Germline values: CDR1 LNHDA, CDR2 SQIVND (reference sequence). The CDR3 is 16 amino acids.

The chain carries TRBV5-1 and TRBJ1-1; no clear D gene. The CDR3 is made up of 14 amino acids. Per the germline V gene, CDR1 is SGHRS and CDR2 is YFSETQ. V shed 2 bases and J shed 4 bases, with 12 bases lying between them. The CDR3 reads CASSFSEWGTEAFF. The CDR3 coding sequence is TGCGCCAGCAGCTTTTCGGAATGGGGCACTGAAGCTTTCTTT.

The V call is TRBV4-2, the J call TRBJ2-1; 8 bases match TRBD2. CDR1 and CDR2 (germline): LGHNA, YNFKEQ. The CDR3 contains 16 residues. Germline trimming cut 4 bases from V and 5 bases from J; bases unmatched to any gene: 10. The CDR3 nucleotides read TGTGCCAGCAGCCCCGGGGCCCAGCGGGGGAACAATGAGCAGTTCTTC. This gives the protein CASSPGAQRGNNEQFF.

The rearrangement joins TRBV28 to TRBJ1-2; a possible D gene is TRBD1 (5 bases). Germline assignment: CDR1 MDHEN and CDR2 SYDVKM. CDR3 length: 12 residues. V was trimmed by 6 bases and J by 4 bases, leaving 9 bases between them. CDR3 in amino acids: CASSMGGYGYTF. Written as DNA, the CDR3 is TGTGCCAGCAGCATGGGGGGCTATGGCTACACCTTC.

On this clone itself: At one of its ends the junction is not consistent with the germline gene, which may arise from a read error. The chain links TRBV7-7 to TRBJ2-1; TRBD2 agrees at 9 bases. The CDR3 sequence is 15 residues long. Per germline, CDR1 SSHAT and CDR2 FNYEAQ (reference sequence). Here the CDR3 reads CASSLTGTSFNEQFF. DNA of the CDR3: TGTGCTAGCAGCTTAACCGGGACTAGCTTCAATGAGCAGTTCTTC.

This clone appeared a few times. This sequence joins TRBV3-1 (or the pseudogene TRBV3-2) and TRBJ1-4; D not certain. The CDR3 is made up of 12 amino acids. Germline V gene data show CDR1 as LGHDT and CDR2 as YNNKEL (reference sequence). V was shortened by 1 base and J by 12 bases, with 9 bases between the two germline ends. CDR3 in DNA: TGTGCCAGCAGCCAAGCGCCGAGGGAACTGTTTTTT. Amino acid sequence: CASSQAPRELFF.

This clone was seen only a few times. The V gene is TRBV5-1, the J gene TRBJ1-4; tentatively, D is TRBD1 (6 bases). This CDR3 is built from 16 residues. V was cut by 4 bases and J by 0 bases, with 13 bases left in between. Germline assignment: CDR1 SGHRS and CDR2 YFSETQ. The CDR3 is CASSAGRGTTNEKLFF. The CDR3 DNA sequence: TGCGCCAGCAGCGCCGGGAGGGGGACAACTAATGAAAAACTGTTTTTT.

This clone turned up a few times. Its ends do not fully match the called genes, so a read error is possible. This CDR3 reads CASSYSLALSSYEQYF. For the CDR3, the DNA is TGTGCCAGCAGCTACTCGCTAGCGCTAAGCTCCTACGAGCAGTACTTC. This chain uses TRBV6-5 with TRBJ2-7; weak D call: TRBD2 (6 bases). The CDR3 length is 16 residues. Germline lookup yields CDR1 MNHEY and CDR2 SVGAGI.

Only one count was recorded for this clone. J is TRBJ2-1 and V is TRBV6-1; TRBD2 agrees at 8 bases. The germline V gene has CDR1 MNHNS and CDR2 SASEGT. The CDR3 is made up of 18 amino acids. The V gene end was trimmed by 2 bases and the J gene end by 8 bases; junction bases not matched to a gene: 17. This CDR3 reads CASSENPPSAGVGYEQFF. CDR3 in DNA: TGTGCCAGCAGTGAAAATCCCCCATCAGCGGGAGTCGGCTATGAGCAGTTCTTC.

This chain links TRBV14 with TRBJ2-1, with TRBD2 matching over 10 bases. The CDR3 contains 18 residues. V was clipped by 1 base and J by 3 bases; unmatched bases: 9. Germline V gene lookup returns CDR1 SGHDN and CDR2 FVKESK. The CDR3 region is CASSQGTTGLAVYNEQFF. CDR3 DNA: TGTGCCAGCAGCCAAGGAACCACTGGACTAGCGGTCTACAATGAGCAGTTCTTC.

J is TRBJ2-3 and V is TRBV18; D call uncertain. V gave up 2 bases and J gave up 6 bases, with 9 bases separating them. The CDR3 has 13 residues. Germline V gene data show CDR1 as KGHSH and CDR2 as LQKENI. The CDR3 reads CASSPSSLDTQYF. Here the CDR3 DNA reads TGTGCCAGCTCACCAAGCTCCCTCGATACGCAGTATTTT.

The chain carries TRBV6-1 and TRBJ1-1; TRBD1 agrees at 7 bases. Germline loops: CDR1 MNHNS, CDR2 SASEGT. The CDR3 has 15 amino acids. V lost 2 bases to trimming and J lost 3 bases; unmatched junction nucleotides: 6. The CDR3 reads CASSELGQTHTEAFF. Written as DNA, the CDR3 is TGTGCCAGCAGTGAATTGGGACAGACACACACTGAAGCTTTCTTT.

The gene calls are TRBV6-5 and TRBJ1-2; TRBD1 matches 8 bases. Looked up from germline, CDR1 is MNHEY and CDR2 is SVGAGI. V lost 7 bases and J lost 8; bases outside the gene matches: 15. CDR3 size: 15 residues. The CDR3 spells CASIPSSDRVLGYTF. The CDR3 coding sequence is TGTGCCAGCATACCTTCGTCGGACAGGGTTCTCGGCTACACCTTC.

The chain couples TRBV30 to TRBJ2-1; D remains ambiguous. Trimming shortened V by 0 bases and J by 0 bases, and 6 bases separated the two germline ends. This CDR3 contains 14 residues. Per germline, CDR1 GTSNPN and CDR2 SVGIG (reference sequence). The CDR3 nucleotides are TGTGCCTGGAGTGTGGGTAGCTCCTACAATGAGCAGTTCTTC. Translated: CAWSVGSSYNEQFF.

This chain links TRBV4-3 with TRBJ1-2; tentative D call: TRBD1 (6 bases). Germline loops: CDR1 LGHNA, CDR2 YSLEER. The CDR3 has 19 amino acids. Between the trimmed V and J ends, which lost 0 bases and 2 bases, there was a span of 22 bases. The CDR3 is CASSQDRGGRGPFNYGYTF. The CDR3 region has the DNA TGCGCCAGCAGCCAAGATCGGGGTGGCAGGGGCCCTTTCAACTATGGCTACACCTTC.